One and the same sample provided the 25 T cell receptor beta chains below, sequenced in a study of T-cell reconstitution after alpha-beta-depleted transplantation in children. Preparation of the TCRbeta library was carried out with unique molecular identifiers. TCRdb recomputed calls from the PCR reads with MiXCR, one row per CDR3 protein. The sample holds a few hundred thousand distinct CDR3 sequences, 13% seen once. Sequenced material: PBMCs, mostly from graft donor cells, taken 360 days after TCRalphabeta/CD19-depleted stem cell transplant. These receptors were obtained from a male patient under 18 who had a stem cell transplant for acute myeloid leukemia, so the T cells may come from the graft donor.

V and J are TRBV29-1 and TRBJ1-1; TRBD1 matches 8 bases. Germline-derived CDR1 and CDR2 are SQVTM and ANQGSEA. The CDR3 totals 13 residues. J lost 1 base, V lost 7 bases, and 5 bases had no gene match. The CDR3 DNA is TGCAGCGCCCGACAGGGGAGGAACACTGAAGCTTTCTTT. Translating it yields CSARQGRNTEAFF.

In this sample, this clonotype turned up a few times. The chain uses TRBV20-1 and TRBJ2-5; D perhaps matches TRBD1 (6 bases). CDR3 length equals 13 residues. V shed 8 bases and J shed 5 bases, with 18 bases lying between them. Looked up from germline, CDR1 is DFQATT and CDR2 is SNEGSKA (reference sequence). This CDR3 reads CSPRETGPETQYF. CDR3 nucleotide sequence: TGCAGTCCCCGAGAAACAGGGCCGGAGACCCAGTACTTC.

This chain uses TRBV20-1 with TRBJ2-3; D not certain. This CDR3 has 10 residues. Trimming took off 6 bases at V and 4 bases at J, with 5 bases between the two ends. Germline CDR1 and CDR2: DFQATT and SNEGSKA (reference sequence). CDR3: CSAFPDTQYF. The CDR3, as DNA: TGCAGTGCCTTCCCAGATACGCAGTATTTT.

V gene TRBV5-1 combines with J gene TRBJ2-4; 9 nucleotides agree with TRBD1. CDR3 size: 14 residues. CDR1 is SGHRS, CDR2 YFSETQ, per germline. After removal of 0 bases from V and 7 bases from J, the junction contained 2 bases not matched to a gene. In DNA, the CDR3 is TGCGCCAGCAGCTTGGGGGGACAGGGCAACATTCAGTACTTC. Protein sequence: CASSLGGQGNIQYF.

The genes are TRBV3-1 and TRBJ1-5; TRBD1 is a possible D gene (5 bases). The V and J ends lost 1 base and 4 bases respectively, with 11 bases between them. The length of the CDR3 is 15 residues. Germline lookup yields CDR1 LGHDT and CDR2 YNNKEL (reference sequence). The CDR3 protein is CASSQAGTPNQPQHF. The CDR3 nucleotides are TGTGCCAGCAGCCAAGCTGGGACCCCAAATCAGCCCCAGCATTTT.

This clonotype occurred once. The chain couples TRBV5-1 to TRBJ2-7; a possible D gene is TRBD2 (6 bases). This CDR3 is built from 14 residues. The germline CDR1 and CDR2 sequences are SGHRS and YFSETQ. Between the trimmed V and J ends, which lost 5 bases and 1 base, there was a span of 13 bases. CDR3 nucleotides: TGCGCCAGCAGTGGGACTTACGCTTCCTACGAGCAGTACTTC. Protein product: CASSGTYASYEQYF.

The chain carries TRBV6-5 and TRBJ2-5; either TRBD1 or TRBD2 may fit D (5 bases each). There are 15 residues in the CDR3. The germline CDR1 and CDR2 sequences are MNHEY and SVGAGI. V was shortened by 2 bases and J by 1 base, with 11 bases between the two germline ends. CDR3 nucleotides: TGTGCCAGCAGTTACGCAACTAGGGGCCAAGAGACCCAGTACTTC. Its protein product is CASSYATRGQETQYF.

This clonotype occurred a few times. The V call is TRBV2, the J call TRBJ2-3; tentatively, D is TRBD1 (5 bases). This CDR3 has 15 amino acids. V was pared by 4 bases and J by 0 bases, with 11 bases between. Germline V lookup: CDR1 SNHLY, CDR2 FYNNEI. CDR3 in amino acids: CASSARQRSTDTQYF. Here the CDR3 DNA reads TGTGCCAGCAGTGCCAGACAGAGAAGCACAGATACGCAGTATTTT.

The chain employs TRBV18 and TRBJ2-6, with D unresolved. V was shortened by 6 bases and J by 0 bases, with 9 bases between the two germline ends. This CDR3 has 15 amino acids. Germline V lookup: CDR1 KGHSH, CDR2 LQKENI. The CDR3 sequence is CASSAQRSGANVLTF. CDR3 DNA sequence: TGTGCCAGCTCCGCGCAGCGCTCTGGGGCCAACGTCCTGACTTTC.

This clonotype has a handful of counts. This chain connects TRBV28 to TRBJ2-5; the D gene is possibly TRBD1 (6 bases). The V gene lost 4 bases and the J gene lost 5 bases, with 20 bases spanning the gap. The length of the CDR3 is 16 residues. Germline loops: CDR1 MDHEN, CDR2 SYDVKM. The CDR3 nucleotides read TGTGCCAGCAGTTACCCGACAGGCCCCTTGGGGGAGACCCAGTACTTC. Amino acid sequence: CASSYPTGPLGETQYF.

This clonotype was observed a few times. The rearrangement joins TRBV20-1 to TRBJ1-2; TRBD1 is a possible D gene (6 bases). There are 12 residues in the CDR3. V lost 3 bases to trimming and J lost 7 bases, with 12 bases between them. CDR1 and CDR2 (germline): DFQATT, SNEGSKA (reference sequence). The CDR3 coding sequence is TGCAGTGCTAGGGCGGGAGGGGGTGGCTACACCTTC. The encoded protein is CSARAGGGGYTF.

This rearrangement joins TRBV29-1 to TRBJ2-1; D unclear. The CDR3 length is 9 residues. V lost 2 bases and J lost 10, with 3 bases in between. The germline CDR1 and CDR2 sequences are SQVTM and ANQGSEA. The CDR3 DNA follows: TGCAGCGTTGAATTCGAGCAGTTCTTC. Protein product: CSVEFEQFF.

This clonotype was seen ten or more times. The chain couples TRBV20-1 to TRBJ2-1, with TRBD2 identical over 12 bases. The length of the CDR3 is 16 residues. The germline V gene has CDR1 DFQATT and CDR2 SNEGSKA (reference sequence). After removal of 4 bases from V and 8 bases from J, the junction contained 12 bases not matched to a gene. This chain's CDR3 is CSATKAASGRVDEQFF. Here the CDR3 DNA reads TGCAGTGCTACAAAGGCGGCTAGCGGGAGGGTCGATGAGCAGTTCTTC.

The rearrangement uses TRBV30 and TRBJ2-3; D is undetermined. V was pared by 4 bases and J by 1 base, with 12 bases between. Germline loops: CDR1 GTSNPN, CDR2 SVGIG (reference sequence). This CDR3 is built from 14 residues. The CDR3 loop is CAWTELSGTDTQYF. The CDR3 nucleotides are TGTGCCTGGACTGAACTCTCTGGCACAGATACGCAGTATTTT.

This clonotype was detected many times. V is TRBV20-1 and J is TRBJ2-5; D not resolved. CDR1 and CDR2 (germline): DFQATT, SNEGSKA (reference sequence). V was clipped by 4 bases and J by 12 bases, with 27 bases between them. The CDR3 runs 15 residues. The CDR3 DNA is TGCAGTGCTAAGGGCTTGTCCCTGGGCATTGTGGAGAAGTACTTC. It yields the protein CSAKGLSLGIVEKYF.

This clonotype showed up just a few times. J is TRBJ2-7 and V is TRBV29-1; weak D call: TRBD1 (6 bases). Germline V gene lookup returns CDR1 SQVTM and CDR2 ANQGSEA. Trimming removed 4 bases from V and 1 base from J, with 14 bases in between. The CDR3 is 14 amino acids. The CDR3 DNA reads as TGCAGCGTTGCCGGGACAAGCCTTTCCTACGAGCAGTACTTC. Amino acid sequence: CSVAGTSLSYEQYF.

CDR3 region: CASSLTDRIGEQYF. DNA for the CDR3: TGCGCCAGCAGCTTGACGGACAGGATCGGCGAGCAGTACTTC. This chain links TRBV5-1 with TRBJ2-7; TRBD1 agrees at 7 bases. With V trimmed by 1 base and J by 6 bases, 7 bases remained unmatched. The germline gives CDR1 SGHRS, CDR2 YFSETQ. The CDR3 consists of 14 residues.

This clonotype was seen only a few times. This chain's CDR3 is CSVVPVSGNTIYF. The CDR3 region has the DNA TGCAGCGTTGTGCCCGTCTCTGGAAACACCATATATTTT. The chain combines TRBV29-1 with TRBJ1-3; D uncertain. V dropped 4 bases and J dropped 0 bases, with 7 bases sitting between them. The CDR3 spans 13 residues. CDR1 SQVTM and CDR2 ANQGSEA come from the germline V gene.

V usage is TRBV9 and J usage is TRBJ2-1; D uncertain. Germline loops: CDR1 SGDLS, CDR2 YYNGEE. The CDR3 consists of 17 residues. Trimming took 3 bases from V and 2 from J, leaving 18 bases between them. The CDR3 loop reads CASSGDLQDKTYNEQFF. CDR3 nucleotides: TGTGCCAGCAGCGGCGACCTCCAAGACAAGACCTACAATGAGCAGTTCTTC.

This clonotype was detected only a few times. The chain links TRBV12-3 or TRBV12-4 to TRBJ2-7; D not certain. The CDR3 has 12 amino acids. V was clipped by 6 bases and J by 6 bases, with 12 bases between them. The CDR3 spells CASSAESSEQYF. The CDR3 DNA reads TGTGCCAGCAGCGCCGAGTCCAGCGAGCAGTACTTC.

This clonotype was observed many times. This chain uses TRBV25-1 with TRBJ1-2; D remains unclear. Per germline, CDR1 MGHDK and CDR2 SYGVNS. There are 14 residues in the CDR3. Trimming took 5 bases from V and 0 from J, leaving 10 bases between them. The CDR3 here is CASSPRLTNYGYTF. As DNA, the CDR3 is TGTGCCAGCAGTCCCCGACTAACTAACTATGGCTACACCTTC.

This rearrangement joins TRBV10-2 to TRBJ2-2; no firm D call. This CDR3 comprises 12 residues. Per the germline V gene, CDR1 is WSHSY and CDR2 is SAAADI. Trimming removed 3 bases at V and 3 bases at J, with 2 bases between. The CDR3: CASSEDTGELFF. The CDR3 DNA reads TGCGCCAGCAGTGAAGACACCGGGGAGCTGTTTTTT.

The rearrangement uses TRBV12-3 or TRBV12-4 and TRBJ2-2; 7 bases agree with TRBD1. Trimming cost V 10 bases and J 1 base; bases outside gene matches: 12. This CDR3 is built from 16 residues. CDR3 in DNA: TGTGCCACCGACGGTAAAGGACAGGTGAACACCGGGGAGCTGTTTTTT. Translating gives CATDGKGQVNTGELFF.

This clonotype was observed a few times. The chain uses TRBV11-2 and TRBJ2-5; maybe TRBD2 (5 bases). This CDR3 spans 18 amino acids. The germline V and J ends were trimmed by 0 bases and 5 bases, with 22 bases remaining between them. Germline V gene data show CDR1 as SGHAT and CDR2 as FQNNGV. CDR3 DNA sequence: TGTGCCAGCAGCTTAGATAAAGTACGGCTACCCTGGGAGGAGACCCAGTACTTC. The encoded protein is CASSLDKVRLPWEETQYF.

A single count supports this clonotype. CDR3: CASPNQGNTGELFF. The DNA of the CDR3 is TGTGCCAGCCCAAATCAGGGGAACACCGGGGAGCTGTTTTTT. The chain recombines TRBV18 with TRBJ2-2; D might be TRBD1 (5 bases). Germline loops: CDR1 KGHSH, CDR2 LQKENI. Trimming removed 8 bases from V and 1 base from J, with 11 bases in between. The CDR3 sequence is 14 residues long.